Listed below are T cell receptor beta chains from one sample, sequenced in a study of somatic mutations in cytotoxic T cells in rheumatoid arthritis. Sequenced by immunoSEQ multiplex PCR; TCRdb stores in-frame clones only, minus some. The sample comprises about 33,000 clones, approximately 80% of which are singletons, and approximately 3.2% rests with the top ten. Sample: CD8+ T cells sorted from blood. Receptor source: a man in his forties in good health. The CDR3 runs from the conserved cysteine through the conserved F or W. A D gene is named only where the DNA matches it firmly. Rows may omit the clone size; those that give it use once, few, many or a size class.

V gene,D gene,clone size,J gene,CDR3 DNA,CDR3 protein
TRBV7-9,NA,NA,TRBJ2-7,TGTGCCAGCAGCTTCTTAGGAGTAGGCATGCCCAAATACGAGCAGTACTTC,CASSFLGVGMPKYEQYF
TRBV11-1,NA,NA,TRBJ1-5,TGTGCCAGCAGCTTAAGTAGCAATCAGCCCCAGCATTTT,CASSLSSNQPQHF
TRBV7-2,TRBD2,NA,TRBJ2-3,TGTGCCAGCAGAGGACTAGCAGGAACGCAGTATTTT,CASRGLAGTQYF
TRBV11-2,NA,NA,TRBJ2-1,TGTGCCAGCAGCTCGACAAACTACAATGAGCAGTTCTTC,CASSSTNYNEQFF
TRBV30,TRBD1,NA,TRBJ2-3,TGTGCCTGGACCGGATTGGGGACAGGGAGTCCAGATACGCAGTATTTT,CAWTGLGTGSPDTQYF
TRBV4-2,NA,NA,TRBJ2-5,TGTGCCAGCAGCCAGAGGGAGACCCAGTACTTC,CASSQRETQYF
TRBV9,TRBD2,NA,TRBJ2-7,TGTGCCAGCAGCCCCGGATGGAGCCTAGCGGAAACCTACGAGCAGTACTTC,CASSPGWSLAETYEQYF
TRBV28,TRBD1,once,TRBJ2-7,TGTGCCAGCAGTGGGCTGTCGGGACAGGCCTCCTACGAGCAGTACTTC,CASSGLSGQASYEQYF
TRBV19,NA,NA,TRBJ1-2,TGTGCCAGTAGTCCGGGAGGTGGAACCTTCTATGGCTACACCTTC,CASSPGGGTFYGYTF
TRBV1,NA,NA,TRBJ2-1,TGCACCAGCAGCCCCGGACAGGGCCGTTACAATGAGCAGTTCTTC,CTSSPGQGRYNEQFF
TRBV5-1,TRBD1,NA,TRBJ2-5,TGCGCCAGCAGAGGACAGGGAGTGGAGACCCAGTACTTC,CASRGQGVETQYF
TRBV9,NA,NA,TRBJ1-2,TGTGCCAGCTCTGGATATGGCTACACCTTC,CASSGYGYTF
TRBV7-9,TRBD2,NA,TRBJ2-5,TGTGCCAGCAGCTTAGGCCTTAGCGGGAAGTACCAAGAGACCCAGTACTTC,CASSLGLSGKYQETQYF
TRBV7-9,NA,NA,TRBJ1-1,TGTGCCAGCAGCTTTCACGGTGCTGAAGCTTTCTTT,CASSFHGAEAFF
TRBV28,NA,NA,TRBJ2-5,TGTGCCAGCGGCATTGCAGGGTTCCCCCAAGAGACCCAGTACTTC,CASGIAGFPQETQYF
TRBV6-5,TRBD2,NA,TRBJ2-1,TGTGCCAGCAGTTACATAGCGGGCAATGAGCAGTTCTTC,CASSYIAGNEQFF
TRBV28,NA,NA,TRBJ2-1,TGTGCCAGCAGTTTTTCCAATGAGCAGTTCTTC,CASSFSNEQFF
TRBV4-1,NA,NA,TRBJ2-7,TGCGCCAGCAGCCAAAACCGGGCGGTACACCTCGAGCAGTACTTC,CASSQNRAVHLEQYF
TRBV9,TRBD1,NA,TRBJ1-1,TGTGCCAGCAGCGTAGCAGGGGGTACGAACACTGAAGCTTTCTTT,CASSVAGGTNTEAFF
TRBV5-4,TRBD1,few,TRBJ1-1,TGTGCCAGCAGCGGAACAGGGGGCGGCACTGAAGCTTTCTTT,CASSGTGGGTEAFF
TRBV29-1,TRBD2,NA,TRBJ2-7,TGCAGCGTTGAAGCGAGCGGGATTTCGTACGAGCAGTACTTC,CSVEASGISYEQYF
TRBV9,NA,NA,TRBJ2-7,TGTGCCAGCAGCTTTGGAAGAGGGGACGAGCAGTACTTC,CASSFGRGDEQYF
TRBV19,NA,NA,TRBJ1-1,TGTGCCAGTAGTATCAACACTGAAGCTTTCTTT,CASSINTEAFF
TRBV9,NA,NA,TRBJ2-2,TGTGCCAGCAGTCCGGGCCTTGCGCGTTTCACCGGGGAGCTGTTTTTT,CASSPGLARFTGELFF
TRBV13,NA,once,TRBJ2-7,TGTGCCAGCAGCTTAGGTGGCTCCAGTTACGAGCAGTACTTC,CASSLGGSSYEQYF
TRBV15,NA,NA,TRBJ1-5,TGTGCCACCAGCAGAGTGGACAGTAGCAATCAGCCCCAGCATTTT,CATSRVDSSNQPQHF
TRBV19,NA,NA,TRBJ2-7,TGTGCCAGTAGTATGGGCGAGATCTACGAGCAGTACTTC,CASSMGEIYEQYF